These 27 T cell receptor beta chains were sequenced from one sample in a study of CXCR3-negative and CXCR3-positive naive CD8 T cells (dated by TCRdb to the late 2010s). Data came from a NextSeq 550. The Human TCR Profiling Kit (MiLaboratory) was used to prepare UMI-labeled 5' RACE TRB cDNA libraries. TCRdb reprocessed the reads, and each CDR3 protein sequence is entered once, without DNA. This sample's table carries about 150,000 distinct CDR3 sequences. 0.45% to 0.55% of the sample goes to the ten largest clones. These receptors' antigens are unknown. The paper as a whole reports these results and caveats: TRB CDR3s from CXCR3-positive naive cells showed higher hydrophobicity (lower Kidera factor 4), lower energy, and higher strength and volume indices than CXCR3-negative naive cells.

Source material: naive CXCR3+ CD8+ T cells from blood. The cell subset or site label, read with the paper, signifies: CD45RO-CCR7+CD27+CD95- naive CD8+ T cells expressing CXCR3 (TNR3+). All receptors come from a human donor in good health. Some clones in this sample may be carry-over from other donors' samples.

The chain has TRBV6-2 or TRBV6-3 and TRBJ2-7. From germline, CDR1 is MNHEY and CDR2 SVGEGT. The CDR3 spans 14 residues. Here the CDR3 reads CASSYNVGAYEQYF.

The J gene is TRBJ2-5, the V gene TRBV28; checking the TCRdb D call of TRBD2 is not possible without DNA. Germline V gives CDR1 MDHEN, CDR2 SYDVKM. The CDR3 totals 15 residues. CDR3: CAILSGLSKEETQYF.

The rearrangement links TRBV9 to TRBJ2-2; TCRdb selects TRBD1, and the lack of DNA leaves this call unchecked. The CDR3 is 15 amino acids. Germline CDR1 SGDLS, CDR2 YYNGEE. CDR3 sequence reads: CASSVSGTQTGELFF.

CDR3 sequence reads: CASRGGGSNNEQFF. V and J are TRBV25-1 and TRBJ2-1; TCRdb's D call of TRBD2 is untestable without DNA. Germline V gene lookup returns CDR1 MGHDK and CDR2 SYGVNS. The CDR3 covers 14 residues.

The gene calls are TRBV7-6 and TRBJ2-7; no DNA is available, so the TRBD1 call from TCRdb remains unchecked. Germline CDR1 reads SGHVS; CDR2 reads FNYEAQ. The CDR3 contains 16 residues. CDR3 amino acids: CASSPQPGQSSYEQYF. Full variable domain (missing parts from reference TRBV7-6 and TRBJ2-7): GAGVSQSPRYKVTKRGQDVALRCDPISGHVSLYWYRQALGQGPEFLTYFNYEAQQDKSGLPNDRFSAERPEGSISTLTIQRTEQRDSAMYRCASSPQPGQSSYEQYFGPGTRLTVT.

The rearrangement uses TRBV28 and TRBJ2-7; TCRdb picks TRBD1, but there is no DNA to check that call. The germline V gene encodes CDR1 MDHEN and CDR2 SYDVKM. The CDR3 is made up of 13 amino acids. CDR3 sequence reads: CASSLYRGGEQYF.

The chain is built from TRBV29-1 and TRBJ2-1. The germline V gene has CDR1 SQVTM and CDR2 ANQGSEA. CDR3 length: 15 residues. CDR3 protein: CSVEDHRSSYNEQFF.

The V and J genes are TRBV4-3 and TRBJ1-2. The CDR3 is 15 residues long. Germline CDR1 and CDR2: LGHNA and YSLEER. The CDR3 region is CASSQDSAPNYGYTF.

The CDR3 sequence is CSVEDGQNTEAFF. This sequence joins TRBV29-1 and TRBJ1-1. This CDR3 is 13 amino acids long. In germline, CDR1 is SQVTM, CDR2 ANQGSEA.

This sequence joins TRBV29-1 and TRBJ2-5; the D call of TRBD1 rests on TCRdb alone, since no DNA is present to check it. The CDR3 is made up of 15 amino acids. Germline CDR1 reads SQVTM; CDR2 reads ANQGSEA. CDR3 residues: CSVADPTGRQETQYF.

This chain links TRBV20-1 with TRBJ1-5; TCRdb's D call of TRBD1 is untestable without DNA. Germline V gene lookup returns CDR1 DFQATT and CDR2 SNEGSKA (reference sequence). This CDR3 is 15 amino acids long. The CDR3 sequence is CSASRGRGGNQPQHF.

The chain links TRBV11-2 to TRBJ2-7; TCRdb selects TRBD1, and the lack of DNA leaves this call unchecked. This CDR3 contains 13 residues. CDR1 and CDR2 from the germline V gene are SGHAT and FQNNGV. The CDR3 sequence: CASSSGAGYEQYF.

V usage is TRBV9 and J usage is TRBJ2-2; the D gene TCRdb calls, TRBD1, cannot be checked with no DNA. The germline gives CDR1 SGDLS, CDR2 YYNGEE. This CDR3 has 16 residues. The CDR3 sequence: CASSVRQGPRSGELFF.

The chain combines TRBV27 with TRBJ2-7; TCRdb's assignment of TRBD2 cannot be checked, as there is no DNA. The CDR3 is 16 residues long. CDR1 is MNHEY, CDR2 SMNVEV, per germline (reference sequence). CDR3 residues: CASSLGGSRLEYEQYF.

This chain joins TRBV6-2 or TRBV6-3 and TRBJ2-5; the TRBD2 assignment by TCRdb is unverifiable without DNA. Germline loops: CDR1 MNHEY, CDR2 SVGEGT. The CDR3 spans 16 residues. CDR3 sequence reads: CASSYGSGGSQETQYF.

The chain employs TRBV5-1 and TRBJ1-1. This CDR3 is 13 amino acids long. Germline CDR1 is SGHRS and CDR2 is YFSETQ. CDR3 in amino acids: CASSSGLNTEAFF.

The V gene is TRBV19, the J gene TRBJ1-1; TCRdb picks TRBD1, but there is no DNA to check that call. The CDR3 spans 12 residues. Germline V gene data show CDR1 as LNHDA and CDR2 as SQIVND (reference sequence). CDR3 sequence: CATSEGGTEAFF.

The CDR3 loop is CASSATGGSSYNEQFF. The chain joins TRBV5-1 to TRBJ2-1; without DNA, the TCRdb call of TRBD1 cannot be checked. This CDR3 has 16 amino acids. CDR1 is SGHRS, CDR2 YFSETQ, per germline.

The CDR3: CASSLSPGYEQYF. The chain joins TRBV27 to TRBJ2-7; TCRdb reports TRBD2, a call that lacks DNA to check it against. This CDR3 region has 13 residues. From germline, CDR1 is MNHEY and CDR2 SMNVEV (reference sequence).

The chain couples TRBV5-5 to TRBJ2-2. Germline CDR1 and CDR2: SGHKS and YYEKEE (reference sequence). The CDR3 contains 14 residues. CDR3 region: CASSLAALTGELFF.

This chain connects TRBV11-2 to TRBJ2-5; TCRdb names TRBD2, which stays unverified in the absence of DNA. The CDR3 loop spans 15 amino acids. Germline CDR1 and CDR2: SGHAT and FQNNGV. The chain's CDR3 is CASSLAPSTWETQYF.

The V and J genes are TRBV9 and TRBJ2-2; TCRdb selects TRBD1, and the lack of DNA leaves this call unchecked. CDR1 and CDR2 from the germline V gene are SGDLS and YYNGEE. CDR3 length equals 16 residues. The CDR3 region is CASSDLQGTHTGELFF.

The chain couples TRBV29-1 to TRBJ2-1; TCRdb proposes TRBD1, but this gene call is untestable without DNA. The CDR3 is 14 amino acids. CDR1 SQVTM and CDR2 ANQGSEA come from the germline V gene. The CDR3: CSVDRGATYNEQFF.

The chain is built from TRBV7-3 and TRBJ2-1; without DNA, the TCRdb call of TRBD2 cannot be checked. CDR1 is SGHTA and CDR2 is FQGTGA in the germline V gene. The CDR3 has 13 amino acids. CDR3 in amino acids: CASSASSSDEQFF.

V is TRBV9 and J is TRBJ2-5; TCRdb designates TRBD1, a call that cannot be tested without DNA. The CDR3 is made up of 18 amino acids. Germline V gene data show CDR1 as SGDLS and CDR2 as YYNGEE. This CDR3 reads CASSVGVPGAQQVETQYF. Drawing the rest from reference TRBV9 and TRBJ2-5, the complete variable domain is DSGVTQTPKHLITATGQRVTLRCSPRSGDLSVYWYQQSLDQGLQFLIQYYNGEERAKGNILERFSAQQFPDLHSELNLSSLELGDSALYFCASSVGVPGAQQVETQYFGPGTRLLVL.

CDR3 sequence reads: CSVRGTGGPNYGYTF. This chain joins TRBV29-1 and TRBJ1-2; the TCRdb D gene call, TRBD1, has no DNA to confirm it. The CDR3 is made up of 15 amino acids. From germline, CDR1 is SQVTM and CDR2 ANQGSEA.

The rearrangement uses TRBV6-2 or TRBV6-3 and TRBJ2-1; the D call from TCRdb, TRBD2, cannot be confirmed without DNA. CDR3 size: 17 residues. Germline V gives CDR1 MNHEY, CDR2 SVGEGT. The CDR3 loop reads CASSRRRLAGGYDEQFF.